Presented here are 18 T cell receptor beta chains from one specimen sequenced in a study of T cell responses to AZD1222 COVID-19 vaccine. Using immunoSEQ multiplex PCR, the repertoire was profiled, and TCRdb retains in-frame clones only, with some absent. Here the sample spans more than 70,000 clones, about 89% being singletons. The sequencing used peripheral blood, collected 28 days after the second AZD1222 dose. These receptors were obtained from an adult who received the AZD1222 COVID-19 vaccine.

This clone was observed once. V and J are TRBV11-2 and TRBJ2-3, with TRBD2 matching over 13 bases. Germline lookup yields CDR1 SGHAT and CDR2 FQNNGV. The ends lost 5 bases at V and 1 base at J; junction bases unmatched: 3. The CDR3 spans 16 residues. The CDR3: CASSHGTSGGTDTQYF. The CDR3 bases are TGTGCCAGCAGCCACGGGACTAGCGGGGGCACAGATACGCAGTATTTT. The variable domain in full, completed from reference TRBV11-2 and TRBJ2-3, reads EAGVAQSPRYKIIEKRQSVAFWCNPISGHATLYWYQQILGQGPKLLIQFQNNGVVDDSQLPKDRFSAERLKGVDSTLKIQPAKLEDSAVYLCASSHGTSGGTDTQYFGPGTRLTVL.

This clone was detected only once. The rearrangement links TRBV7-6 to TRBJ1-1; TRBD1 is a possible D gene (6 bases). With 1 base removed from V and 6 bases from J, the gap between germline ends came to 21 bases. Germline V gene lookup returns CDR1 SGHVS and CDR2 FNYEAQ. The CDR3 runs 17 residues. The CDR3 DNA sequence: TGTGCCAGCAGCTTAGAACAGGGACTCTTAAAAGGAGCTGAAGCTTTCTTT. The encoded protein is CASSLEQGLLKGAEAFF.

This clone was found a few times. The V and J genes are TRBV18 and TRBJ1-1; D might be TRBD1 (6 bases). Per germline, CDR1 KGHSH and CDR2 LQKENI. Trimming shortened V by 3 bases and J by 5 bases, and 13 bases separated the two germline ends. The CDR3 is 14 amino acids. The CDR3 here is CASSPDRISTEAFF. The CDR3 DNA sequence: TGTGCCAGCTCACCCGACAGGATCTCTACTGAAGCTTTCTTT.

This chain joins TRBV27 and TRBJ2-2; 7 bases agree with TRBD2. J gave up 7 bases and V 5 bases, and 16 bases lay outside the gene matches. The CDR3 is made up of 17 amino acids. Per germline, CDR1 MNHEY and CDR2 SMNVEV (reference sequence). CDR3 in DNA: TGTGCCAGCAGTCGCCCGGGACCGGGAGGAACAAACGGGGAGCTGTTTTTT. Translating it yields CASSRPGPGGTNGELFF.

V gene TRBV6-5 combines with J gene TRBJ1-6, with 7 nucleotides matching TRBD1. V shed 6 bases, J shed 6 bases, and the junction held 8 bases outside the gene matches. The CDR3 has 15 amino acids. Germline V gene sequence: CDR1 MNHEY, CDR2 SVGAGI. The CDR3 DNA reads TGTGCCAGCAGCCTCGCCGGACAGGTTAATTCACCCCTCCACTTT. As protein: CASSLAGQVNSPLHF.

The J gene is TRBJ1-1, the V gene TRBV5-1; D perhaps matches TRBD1 (6 bases). CDR1 SGHRS and CDR2 YFSETQ come from the germline V gene. The V end was cut by 0 bases, the J end by 3 bases, with 9 bases between. The CDR3 covers 14 residues. The CDR3 DNA is TGCGCCAGCAGCTTGGTGAGGGGGGACACTGAAGCTTTCTTT. Translating gives CASSLVRGDTEAFF. Full variable domain (remainder filled in from reference TRBV5-1 and TRBJ1-1): KAGVTQTPRYLIKTRGQQVTLSCSPISGHRSVSWYQQTPGQGLQFLFEYFSETQRNKGNFPGRFSGRQFSNSRSEMNVSTLELGDSALYLCASSLVRGDTEAFFGQGTRLTVV.

V and J are TRBV6-2 or TRBV6-3 and TRBJ1-5; D perhaps matches TRBD1 (6 bases). Per the germline V gene, CDR1 is MNHEY and CDR2 is SVGEGT. The CDR3 totals 17 residues. V was pared by 2 bases and J by 7 bases, with 21 bases between. This CDR3 is CASSYGLGTGGIQPQHF. Here the CDR3 DNA reads TGTGCCAGCAGTTACGGCCTTGGGACGGGGGGCATCCAGCCCCAGCATTTT.

This chain connects TRBV6-5 to TRBJ1-1; possible D gene TRBD1, 6 bases. CDR3 length: 13 amino acids. Germline values: CDR1 MNHEY, CDR2 SVGAGI. Trimming removed 4 bases at V and 8 bases at J, with 14 bases between. CDR3 region: CASSFQWGQEAFF. Written as DNA, the CDR3 is TGTGCCAGCAGTTTCCAGTGGGGGCAGGAAGCTTTCTTT.

V usage is TRBV7-3 and J usage is TRBJ1-1, with D unresolved. Germline V gene data show CDR1 as SGHTA and CDR2 as FQGTGA. With 4 bases removed from V and 1 base from J, the gap between germline ends came to 7 bases. This CDR3 contains 13 residues. CDR3 nucleotide sequence: TGTGCCAGCAGCTCCGGGAAGAACACTGAAGCTTTCTTT. It translates to CASSSGKNTEAFF.

The rearrangement joins TRBV3-1 (or the pseudogene TRBV3-2) to TRBJ1-1; the D is unclear. CDR3 length: 16 amino acids. The V gene's germline CDR1 is LGHDT and CDR2 YNNKEL (reference sequence). The V end was cut by 0 bases, the J end by 1 base, with 12 bases between. The DNA for the CDR3 is TGTGCCAGCAGCCAAGATCGGGAAGCACCGAACACTGAAGCTTTCTTT. Translated: CASSQDREAPNTEAFF.

As for this clone: The same CDR3 can be traced to other DNA sequences in this sample. The CDR3 DNA is TGCGCCAGCAGCTCACAGGGTAACTATGGCTACACCTTC. It is translated as CASSSQGNYGYTF. V and J are TRBV5-1 and TRBJ1-2; a weak D match, TRBD1 (6 bases). The CDR3 extends over 13 amino acids. Germline V gene sequence: CDR1 SGHRS, CDR2 YFSETQ. V shed 3 bases and J shed 1 base, with 7 bases lying between them. The whole variable domain, remainder taken from reference TRBV5-1 and TRBJ1-2, is KAGVTQTPRYLIKTRGQQVTLSCSPISGHRSVSWYQQTPGQGLQFLFEYFSETQRNKGNFPGRFSGRQFSNSRSEMNVSTLELGDSALYLCASSSQGNYGYTFGSGTRLTVV.

The rearrangement links TRBV6-6 to TRBJ2-3, with D perhaps given as TRBD1 or TRBD2 (5 bases each). V lost 5 bases to trimming and J lost 2 bases, with 20 bases between them. The CDR3 has 17 residues. Germline V gives CDR1 MNHNY, CDR2 SVGAGI (reference sequence). The CDR3 here is CASSLRTGRPLTDTQYF. The CDR3 DNA sequence: TGTGCCAGCAGTCTTCGCACGGGACGTCCCCTCACAGATACGCAGTATTTT.

The V gene is TRBV30, the J gene TRBJ1-4; 9 bases agree with TRBD1. Germline CDR1 reads GTSNPN; CDR2 reads SVGIG (reference sequence). Trimming took 2 bases from V and 7 from J; bases not matched to a gene: 5. This CDR3 contains 14 residues. The CDR3 reads CAWSPGQGGEKLFF. Here the CDR3 DNA reads TGTGCCTGGAGTCCGGGACAGGGCGGTGAAAAACTGTTTTTT. The full variable domain, its missing parts supplied by reference TRBV30 and TRBJ1-4, is SQTIHQWPATLVQPVGSPLSLECTVEGTSNPNLYWYRQAAGRGLQLLFYSVGIGQISSEVPQNLSASRPQDRQFILSSKKLLLSDSGFYLCAWSPGQGGEKLFFGSGTQLSVL.

This clone appeared once. This chain joins TRBV12-3 or TRBV12-4 and TRBJ2-7, with D possibly being TRBD2 (6 bases). The CDR3 is 13 amino acids. Trimming removed 1 base at V and 4 bases at J, with 8 bases between. Here the CDR3 reads CASSLEGGYEQYF. CDR3 coding DNA: TGTGCCAGCAGTTTAGAAGGAGGGTACGAGCAGTACTTC.

This rearrangement joins TRBV5-1 to TRBJ2-6; D ambiguous. Germline CDR1 reads SGHRS; CDR2 reads YFSETQ. V was pared by 4 bases and J by 2 bases, with 10 bases between. The CDR3 runs 15 residues. The CDR3 sequence is CASSRIDTGANVLTF. The CDR3, as DNA: TGCGCCAGCAGCAGGATAGACACTGGGGCCAACGTCCTGACTTTC.

This sequence joins TRBV29-1 and TRBJ1-2, with a weak D call TRBD1 (5 bases). V was shortened by 7 bases and J by 7 bases, with 28 bases between the two germline ends. CDR1 is SQVTM, CDR2 ANQGSEA, per germline. CDR3 length: 16 amino acids. The CDR3 protein is CSGAFRDGGRNGGYTF. The CDR3 bases are TGCAGCGGGGCATTCCGGGACGGCGGACGGAATGGTGGCTACACCTTC.

This clone appeared once. V is TRBV10-2 and J is TRBJ2-1; D is unclear. The germline V and J ends were trimmed by 4 bases and 6 bases, with 4 bases remaining between them. Germline CDR1 reads WSHSY; CDR2 reads SAAADI. There are 11 residues in the CDR3. CDR3 region: CASSGSNEQFF. In nucleotides, the CDR3 is TGCGCCAGCAGTGGGAGCAATGAGCAGTTCTTC.

The chain combines TRBV11-2 with TRBJ1-2; no reliable D call. Germline V gene sequence: CDR1 SGHAT, CDR2 FQNNGV. This CDR3 contains 15 residues. V was pared by 5 bases and J by 6 bases, with 19 bases between. CDR3 sequence reads: CASSQQVGGYHGYTF. The CDR3, as DNA: TGTGCCAGCAGCCAGCAGGTGGGAGGGTATCATGGCTACACCTTC.